This TCR beta chain was profiled in a study of shared clonotypes between healthy human individuals (TCRdb year 2020). Background on the whole study: Two women and a few men aged 18 to 49 years were included in the cohort. For each donor, CD4 naive and CD4 memory were each run on three plates, CD8 naive on two plates, and CD8 memory on one plate. The study deeply sequenced blood TCR repertoires of several healthy adults to estimate repertoire size and the extent of clonotype sharing between individuals. To increase sequencing depth and limit assay-specific biases, different laboratories used diverse techniques to prepare libraries and sequence TCR repertoires. Leukapheresis yielded between about 0.9 and 9.5 billion PBMCs per donor.

Using the deep immunoSEQ assay, multiplex PCR amplified TCR CDR3 regions from genomic DNA. Genomic DNA extracted from each cell subset was distributed evenly over all wells of several immunoSEQ 96-well plates, and each plate served as one replicate. For sorted subsets, each replicate PCR was loaded with approximately 190 ng genomic DNA, equivalent to 30,000 to 35,000 T cell genomes. Purified libraries were quantified with a Qubit 3.0 fluorometer, sized on a Bioanalyzer 2100, and re-quantified with the KAPA Library Quantification kit. Every immunoSEQ 96-well plate was sequenced on a dedicated single-read 150-cycle Illumina NextSeq 550 flow cell. The paper's data handling went like this. Because only junctional sequences without quality scores were contained in the immunoSEQ output, filtering matching that applied to full-length reads could not be performed. To assign V/J genes and CDR3, sequences were annotated using PyIR, a Python wrapper for IgBLAST v1.9, with IMGT germline references. Reads were filtered out if the reads had weak V/J assignments (E-value above 1e-6), no CDR3, stop codons, out-of-frame junctions, or ambiguous translated residues. V3J clonotypes were defined as sequences sharing the same inferred V gene, J gene, and CDR3 amino acid sequence. The percentage overlap between two repertoires was calculated by dividing the number of shared unique clonotypes by the size of the smaller repertoire. Repertoire richness was assessed with RTK rarefaction, the Chao1 estimator, and Recon v2.1 estimates of unobserved clonotypes. Generation probabilities for all TCRbeta clonotypes obtained by the gDNA method from four donors were computed using OLGA. TCRdb took over this immuneACCESS table, retaining in-frame rearrangements with V and J assigned. Such tables are incomplete; in checked studies, under half of the missing clones stem from an unresolved V gene, and the remainder is unexplained. That table gives V, J and clone size, and the DNA gave D and trimming. The sample yields roughly 2.5 million clones; more than 90% were counted once. More than 0.12% of the sample is taken by the ten largest.

Donors were healthy HIV-negative adults with no recently reported acute infections or vaccinations. All donors were Caucasian adults living in Nashville, Tennessee, USA. Magnetic negative selection was used to enrich CD4+ T cells, after which naive cells were positively selected on CD45RA and the negative fraction became the memory subset. Blood was collected by leukapheresis, and PBMCs were isolated by Ficoll-Histopaque density gradient centrifugation and then cryopreserved in liquid nitrogen vapor phase. Analytical flow cytometry was used to check the purity and quantity of each magnetically sorted T cell population. Genomic DNA was isolated from every sorted fraction and measured by UV absorbance on a Nanodrop 2000c. The germline V gene provides CDR1 SGHVS and CDR2 FQNEAQ. From the cysteine up to the phenylalanine, the CDR3 has a length of 18 residues. Only the CDR3 DNA stays, 54 bases, in frame from base 1. Ends trimmed: V by 2 bases, J by 1 base; bases unmatched to a gene: 10.

What the study reported, not specific to this receptor: Compared with non-shared clonotypes, clonotypes shared by all four sorted-subset donors had higher generation probabilities. Rarefaction of sorted-subset datasets indicated incomplete sequencing despite the large sequencing depth. About 5% of naive CD4, around 3.6% of naive CD8, 2.3% of memory CD4, and roughly 0.4% of memory CD8 clonotypes were shared across a few donors. Sampling was restricted to blood, and TCR repertoires in tissue are likely to differ from TCR repertoires in blood. Because the study included only a small number of donors, the genetic and exposure-history diversity represented was limited. Larger estimated clonotype richness was generally found for naive subsets than for memory subsets. Pairwise subsampling indicated that sequencing depth was expected to affect the degree of clonotype sharing among donors.

Regarding this clone: The antigen it binds to is not known. Per-base quality was not reported, and no clone a single base away is much larger than it.

Recombination connected TRBV7-8 to TRBJ2-5; TRBD2 agrees with 10 junctional bases. Material for sequencing was naive CD4+ T cells sorted from blood. The sample's cell subset or site label, in plain terms: CD45RA+ positively selected. This receptor was obtained from a man aged 18 to 29 in good health. The CDR3 has the sequence CASSLSASGGIRQETQYF. The sequenced DNA is TGTGCCAGCAGCTTATCGGCTAGCGGGGGAATCCGCCAAGAGACCCAGTACTTC. The full variable domain, with segments outside the CDR3 supplied by the reference TRBV7-8 and TRBJ2-5 proteins, appears as GAGVSQSPRYKVAKRGQDVALRCDPISGHVSLFWYQQALGQGPEFLTYFQNEAQLDKSGLPSDRFFAERPEGSVSTLKIQRTQQEDSAVYLCASSLSASGGIRQETQYFGPGTRLLVL.